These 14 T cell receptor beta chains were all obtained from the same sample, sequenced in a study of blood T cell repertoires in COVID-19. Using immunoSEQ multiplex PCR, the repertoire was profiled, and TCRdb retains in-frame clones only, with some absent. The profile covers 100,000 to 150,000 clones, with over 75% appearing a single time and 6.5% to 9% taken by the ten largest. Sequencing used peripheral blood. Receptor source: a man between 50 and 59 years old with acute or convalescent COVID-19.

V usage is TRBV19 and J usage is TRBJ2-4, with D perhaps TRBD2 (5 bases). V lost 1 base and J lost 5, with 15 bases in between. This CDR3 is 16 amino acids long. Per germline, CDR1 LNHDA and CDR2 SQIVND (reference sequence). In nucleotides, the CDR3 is TGTGCCAGTAGTATAGGGCGAGGGTGGCGGGAAAACATTCAGTACTTC. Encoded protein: CASSIGRGWRENIQYF.

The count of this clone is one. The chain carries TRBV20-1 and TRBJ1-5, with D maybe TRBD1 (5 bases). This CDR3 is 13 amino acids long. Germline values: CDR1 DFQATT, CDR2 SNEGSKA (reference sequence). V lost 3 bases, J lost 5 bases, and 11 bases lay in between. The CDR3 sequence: CSASGGEDQPQHF. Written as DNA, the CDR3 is TGCAGTGCTAGTGGGGGGGAGGATCAGCCCCAGCATTTT.

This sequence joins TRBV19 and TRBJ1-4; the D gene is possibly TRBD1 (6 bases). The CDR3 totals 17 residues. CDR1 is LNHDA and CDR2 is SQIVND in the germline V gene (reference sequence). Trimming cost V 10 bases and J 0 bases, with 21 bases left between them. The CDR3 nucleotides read TGTGCCACTTCCCCAGGGGCAGGGTTTGCAACTAATGAAAAACTGTTTTTT. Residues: CATSPGAGFATNEKLFF.

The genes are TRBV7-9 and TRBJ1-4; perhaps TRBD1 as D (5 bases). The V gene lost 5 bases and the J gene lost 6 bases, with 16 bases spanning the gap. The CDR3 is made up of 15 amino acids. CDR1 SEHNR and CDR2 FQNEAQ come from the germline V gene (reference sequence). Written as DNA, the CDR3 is TGTGCCAGCAGCCAACTCCAGGGAAGGGATGAAAAACTGTTTTTT. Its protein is CASSQLQGRDEKLFF.

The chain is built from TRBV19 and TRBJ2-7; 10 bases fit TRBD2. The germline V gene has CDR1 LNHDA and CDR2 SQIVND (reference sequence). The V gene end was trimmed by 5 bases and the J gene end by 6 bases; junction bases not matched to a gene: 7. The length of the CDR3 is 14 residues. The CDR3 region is CASSPLAGVVEQYF. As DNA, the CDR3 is TGTGCCAGTAGTCCCCTAGCGGGAGTGGTCGAGCAGTACTTC. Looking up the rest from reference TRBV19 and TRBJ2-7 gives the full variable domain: DGGITQSPKYLFRKEGQNVTLSCEQNLNHDAMYWYRQDPGQGLRLIYYSQIVNDFQKGDIAEGYSVSREKKESFPLTVTSAQKNPTAFYLCASSPLAGVVEQYFGPGTRLTVT.

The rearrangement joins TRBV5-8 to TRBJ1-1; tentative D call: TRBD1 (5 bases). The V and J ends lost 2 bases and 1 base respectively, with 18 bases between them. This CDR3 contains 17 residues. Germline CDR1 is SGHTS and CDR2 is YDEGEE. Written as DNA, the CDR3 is TGTGCCAGCAGCTTTACCCAGGGTTACTACCGGAACACTGAAGCTTTCTTT. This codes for CASSFTQGYYRNTEAFF.

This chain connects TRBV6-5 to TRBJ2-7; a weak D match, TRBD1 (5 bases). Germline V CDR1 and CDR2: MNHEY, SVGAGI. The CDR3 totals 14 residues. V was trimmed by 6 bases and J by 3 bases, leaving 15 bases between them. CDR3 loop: CASSLNRQHYEQYF. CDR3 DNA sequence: TGTGCCAGCAGCTTGAACCGACAGCACTACGAGCAGTACTTC.

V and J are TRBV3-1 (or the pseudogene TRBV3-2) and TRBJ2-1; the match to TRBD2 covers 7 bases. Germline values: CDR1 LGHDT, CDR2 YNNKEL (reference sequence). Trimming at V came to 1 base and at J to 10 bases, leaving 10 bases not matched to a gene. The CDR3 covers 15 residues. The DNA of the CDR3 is TGTGCCAGCAGCCAAGTGAGGAGCGGGGCTCACGAGCAGTTCTTC. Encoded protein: CASSQVRSGAHEQFF.

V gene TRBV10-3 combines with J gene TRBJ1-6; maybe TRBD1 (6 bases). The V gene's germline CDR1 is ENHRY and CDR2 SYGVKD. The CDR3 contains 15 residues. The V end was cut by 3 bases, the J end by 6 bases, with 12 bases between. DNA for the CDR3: TGTGCCATCAGTGAAGAAGCACAGGGTAATTCACCCCTCCACTTT. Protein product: CAISEEAQGNSPLHF.

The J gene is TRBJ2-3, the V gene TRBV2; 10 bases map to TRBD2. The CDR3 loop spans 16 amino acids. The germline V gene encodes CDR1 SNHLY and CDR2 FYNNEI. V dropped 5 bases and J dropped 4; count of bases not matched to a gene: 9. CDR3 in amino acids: CASSRTSGAPPDTQYF. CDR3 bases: TGTGCCAGCAGTCGGACTAGCGGCGCCCCCCCAGATACGCAGTATTTT.

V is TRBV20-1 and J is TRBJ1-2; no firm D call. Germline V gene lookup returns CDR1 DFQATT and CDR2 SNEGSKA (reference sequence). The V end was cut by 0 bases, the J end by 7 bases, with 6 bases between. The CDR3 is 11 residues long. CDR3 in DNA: TGCAGTGCTAGAGAGGGCGCTGGCTACACCTTC. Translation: CSAREGAGYTF.

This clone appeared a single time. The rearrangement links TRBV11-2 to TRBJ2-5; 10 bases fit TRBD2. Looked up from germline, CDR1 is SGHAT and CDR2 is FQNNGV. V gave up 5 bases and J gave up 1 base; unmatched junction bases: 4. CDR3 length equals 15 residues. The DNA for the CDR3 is TGTGCCAGCAGCCGGACTAGCGGAGGCCAAGAGACCCAGTACTTC. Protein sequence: CASSRTSGGQETQYF. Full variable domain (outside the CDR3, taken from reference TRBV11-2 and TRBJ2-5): EAGVAQSPRYKIIEKRQSVAFWCNPISGHATLYWYQQILGQGPKLLIQFQNNGVVDDSQLPKDRFSAERLKGVDSTLKIQPAKLEDSAVYLCASSRTSGGQETQYFGPGTRLLVL.

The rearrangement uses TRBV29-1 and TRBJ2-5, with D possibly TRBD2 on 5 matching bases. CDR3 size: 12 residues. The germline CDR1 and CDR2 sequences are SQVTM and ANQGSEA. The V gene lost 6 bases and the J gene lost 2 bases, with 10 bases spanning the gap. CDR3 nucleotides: TGCAGCGTCTCGACGGGACAAGAGACCCAGTACTTC. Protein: CSVSTGQETQYF.

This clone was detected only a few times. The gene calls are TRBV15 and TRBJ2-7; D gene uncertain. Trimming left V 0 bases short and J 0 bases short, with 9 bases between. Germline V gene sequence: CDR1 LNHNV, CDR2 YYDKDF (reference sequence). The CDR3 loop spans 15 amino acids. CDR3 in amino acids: CATSRDSGGSYEQYF. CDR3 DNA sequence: TGTGCCACCAGCAGAGATTCCGGCGGCTCCTACGAGCAGTACTTC.